The 22 T cell receptor beta chains below come from one sample, sequenced in a study of long-term antiretroviral therapy in people with HIV. Version v3.0 of the immunoSEQ assay was performed at survey level. TCRdb's table, derived via immunoSEQ multiplex PCR, lists solely in-frame clones and lacks some. The sample includes about 24,000 clones, approximately 88% of them seen just once. Sequences were derived from unsorted PBMCs, sampled 1.8 years before starting antiretroviral therapy. Every receptor here comes from a man aged 50 to 60 with HIV.

The chain recombines TRBV27 with TRBJ1-2; D remains ambiguous. This CDR3 has 15 amino acids. Trimming took 1 base from V and 3 from J, leaving 12 bases between them. Germline V gene lookup returns CDR1 MNHEY and CDR2 SMNVEV (reference sequence). The CDR3 protein is CASSLFGISDYGYTF. Here the CDR3 DNA reads TGTGCCAGCAGTTTATTCGGGATTTCAGACTATGGCTACACCTTC.

The chain's CDR3 is CASSPAGAREEQYF. The CDR3 DNA follows: TGTGCCAGCAGCCCGGCAGGGGCTAGGGAAGAGCAGTACTTC. The chain recombines TRBV5-5 with TRBJ2-7, with D perhaps matching TRBD1 (6 bases). Per germline, CDR1 SGHKS and CDR2 YYEKEE (reference sequence). Trimming took off 4 bases at V and 7 bases at J, with 18 bases between the two ends. The CDR3 consists of 14 residues.

The V gene is TRBV7-2, the J gene TRBJ2-1; 10 bases are shared with TRBD1. V lost 4 bases, J lost 5 bases, and 11 bases stayed unmatched. Germline CDR1 is SGHTA and CDR2 is FQGNSA. CDR3 length: 17 residues. The CDR3 nucleotides read TGTGCCAGCAGCTCCGGACAGGGGGTATGGGGTCACAATGAGCAGTTCTTC. This encodes CASSSGQGVWGHNEQFF.

CDR3 amino acids: CASSLGQSGDTEAFF. The CDR3 nucleotides read TGCGCCAGCAGCTTGGGACAGTCAGGGGACACTGAAGCTTTCTTT. The chain employs TRBV5-1 and TRBJ1-1, with TRBD1 as a possible D gene (6 bases). The CDR3 totals 15 residues. Germline V gene lookup returns CDR1 SGHRS and CDR2 YFSETQ. V was clipped by 0 bases and J by 3 bases, with 12 bases between them.

The chain is built from TRBV29-1 and TRBJ1-1; D perhaps matches TRBD1 (5 bases). The V gene's germline CDR1 is SQVTM and CDR2 ANQGSEA. This CDR3 comprises 13 residues. Trimming cost V 6 bases and J 4 bases, with 15 bases left between them. In DNA, the CDR3 is TGCAGCGTGGAGGGAAGGGGCGTCACTGAAGCTTTCTTT. Translated: CSVEGRGVTEAFF.

This chain links TRBV5-1 with TRBJ2-7, with D tentatively TRBD1 (5 bases). V lost 1 base, J lost 5 bases, and 13 bases lay in between. Germline lookup yields CDR1 SGHRS and CDR2 YFSETQ. This CDR3 has 14 residues. The CDR3 nucleotides are TGCGCCAGCAGCTTGTCGACAGCTGGGGACGAGCAGTACTTC. As protein: CASSLSTAGDEQYF.

The chain is built from TRBV30 and TRBJ1-2; TRBD1 matches at 10 bases. V dropped 2 bases and J dropped 7; count of bases not matched to a gene: 13. Germline assignment: CDR1 GTSNPN and CDR2 SVGIG (reference sequence). CDR3 size: 16 residues. As DNA, the CDR3 is TGTGCCTGGAGTTCAACTTGGGACAGGGGAGATATTGGCTACACCTTC. This codes for CAWSSTWDRGDIGYTF.

The rearrangement uses TRBV7-9 and TRBJ1-1, with TRBD1 identical over 7 bases. Trimming cost V 4 bases and J 6 bases; bases outside gene matches: 2. The CDR3 runs to 12 residues. Germline assignment: CDR1 SEHNR and CDR2 FQNEAQ (reference sequence). CDR3 in amino acids: CASSSDRAEAFF. In DNA, the CDR3 is TGTGCCAGCAGCTCAGACAGGGCTGAAGCTTTCTTT.

This sequence joins TRBV6-1 and TRBJ2-7; D is unresolved. Trimming pared 2 bases from V and 3 bases from J, leaving 2 bases between. Germline V gives CDR1 MNHNS, CDR2 SASEGT. This CDR3 has 11 residues. CDR3 residues: CASSEFYEQYF. DNA of the CDR3: TGTGCCAGCAGTGAATTCTACGAGCAGTACTTC.

CDR3 sequence (DNA): TGTGCCAGTAGTACTAGACAGTACAATCAGCCCCAGCATTTT. This gives the protein CASSTRQYNQPQHF. The chain employs TRBV19 and TRBJ1-5; TRBD1 might be the D (5 bases). Trimming removed 4 bases from V and 3 bases from J, with 10 bases in between. The germline CDR1 and CDR2 sequences are LNHDA and SQIVND (reference sequence). The CDR3 extends over 14 amino acids. The whole variable domain, remainder taken from reference TRBV19 and TRBJ1-5, is DGGITQSPKYLFRKEGQNVTLSCEQNLNHDAMYWYRQDPGQGLRLIYYSQIVNDFQKGDIAEGYSVSREKKESFPLTVTSAQKNPTAFYLCASSTRQYNQPQHFGDGTRLSIL.

V usage is TRBV19 and J usage is TRBJ1-5, with D perhaps TRBD1 (6 bases). There are 15 residues in the CDR3. Looked up from germline, CDR1 is LNHDA and CDR2 is SQIVND (reference sequence). Deletions cut 6 bases from V and 3 bases from J, with 15 bases between. CDR3 loop: CASRPEQGFNQPQHF. The CDR3 coding sequence is TGTGCCAGTAGGCCGGAACAGGGTTTCAATCAGCCCCAGCATTTT.

The chain is built from TRBV6-1 and TRBJ2-7; D uncertain. This CDR3 region has 11 residues. V was pared by 1 base and J by 4 bases, with 2 bases between. CDR1 is MNHNS, CDR2 SASEGT, per germline. DNA of the CDR3: TGTGCCAGCAGTGAAGGGTACGAGCAGTACTTC. This translates into CASSEGYEQYF.

The rearrangement links TRBV9 to TRBJ2-3; D uncertain. This CDR3 contains 14 residues. CDR1 and CDR2 (germline): SGDLS, YYNGEE. Trimming took off 0 bases at V and 0 bases at J, with 5 bases between the two ends. DNA for the CDR3: TGTGCCAGCAGCGTAGCCGGAAGCACAGATACGCAGTATTTT. It is translated as CASSVAGSTDTQYF.

The V gene is TRBV14, the J gene TRBJ2-5, with TRBD2 matching over 10 bases. The CDR3 spans 15 residues. V was clipped by 4 bases and J by 4 bases; unmatched bases: 6. Germline CDR1 reads SGHDN; CDR2 reads FVKESK. CDR3 residues: CASSRRRLAGETQYF. The DNA of the CDR3 is TGTGCCAGCAGCCGACGAAGACTAGCGGGAGAGACCCAGTACTTC. Full variable domain (missing parts from reference TRBV14 and TRBJ2-5): EAGVTQFPSHSVIEKGQTVTLRCDPISGHDNLYWYRRVMGKEIKFLLHFVKESKQDESGMPNNRFLAERTGGTYSTLKVQPAELEDSGVYFCASSRRRLAGETQYFGPGTRLLVL.

The chain carries TRBV4-3 and TRBJ1-1; the D is unclear. Trimming took 0 bases from V and 1 from J, leaving 6 bases between them. The V gene's germline CDR1 is LGHNA and CDR2 YSLEER. This CDR3 has 14 amino acids. CDR3 in amino acids: CASSQEVRNTEAFF. The CDR3 coding sequence is TGCGCCAGCAGCCAAGAAGTCCGGAACACTGAAGCTTTCTTT.

J is TRBJ1-6 and V is TRBV28; 10 nucleotides line up with TRBD1. Trimming at V came to 5 bases and at J to 9 bases, leaving 13 bases not matched to a gene. The CDR3 is 17 amino acids. The germline gives CDR1 MDHEN, CDR2 SYDVKM. CDR3: CASSPPRDRGQGSPLHF. CDR3 sequence (DNA): TGTGCCAGCAGTCCACCCCGGGACAGGGGACAAGGTTCACCCCTCCACTTT.

The chain carries TRBV5-1 and TRBJ1-2; 9 bases map to TRBD1. Germline trimming cut 4 bases from V and 0 bases from J; bases unmatched to any gene: 28. Per germline, CDR1 SGHRS and CDR2 YFSETQ. The length of the CDR3 is 23 residues. In DNA form, the CDR3 reads TGCGCCAGCAGCCCAGCCACCCCGACAGGGGGAAACTTGATATTCCGAGCTAACTATGGCTACACCTTC. Its translation is CASSPATPTGGNLIFRANYGYTF.

The gene calls are TRBV6-5 and TRBJ2-7; no firm D call. Trimming took off 1 base at V and 1 base at J, with 11 bases between the two ends. Germline V gene data show CDR1 as MNHEY and CDR2 as SVGAGI. The CDR3 runs to 15 residues. The CDR3 DNA sequence: TGTGCCAGCAGTTACTTTGACCGCCGATCCTACGAGCAGTACTTC. As protein: CASSYFDRRSYEQYF.

The chain carries TRBV5-1 and TRBJ1-1, with D tentatively TRBD1 (6 bases). V was shortened by 0 bases and J by 6 bases, with 12 bases between the two germline ends. CDR3 length: 14 amino acids. Germline CDR1 and CDR2: SGHRS and YFSETQ. CDR3 nucleotide sequence: TGCGCCAGCAGCTTGGGAGGGGGTTTCCCTGAAGCTTTCTTT. Protein: CASSLGGGFPEAFF.

This chain links TRBV5-4 with TRBJ2-3; TRBD2 matches 11 bases. This CDR3 region has 16 residues. The V gene's germline CDR1 is SGHNT and CDR2 YYREEE (reference sequence). V was pared by 3 bases and J by 1 base, with 4 bases of the junction left unmatched. The chain's CDR3 is CASSSPTSGGTDTQYF. The CDR3, as DNA: TGTGCCAGCAGCTCACCGACTAGCGGGGGCACAGATACGCAGTATTTT.

J is TRBJ2-1 and V is TRBV29-1; D is perhaps TRBD2 (5 bases). Germline V gene data show CDR1 as SQVTM and CDR2 as ANQGSEA. The V and J ends lost 3 bases and 6 bases respectively, with 12 bases between them. The CDR3 runs to 13 residues. The chain's CDR3 is CSVERAYGNEQFF. The CDR3 nucleotides read TGCAGCGTTGAGAGGGCCTATGGCAATGAGCAGTTCTTC.

This chain links TRBV7-9 with TRBJ1-6; maybe TRBD1 (5 bases). The CDR3 contains 14 residues. From germline, CDR1 is SEHNR and CDR2 FQNEAQ (reference sequence). Trimming took off 3 bases at V and 9 bases at J, with 12 bases between the two ends. The CDR3 reads CASSLGPGGSPLHF. The CDR3 DNA is TGTGCCAGCAGCTTGGGGCCAGGCGGTTCACCCCTCCACTTT.